These T cell receptor beta chains were read from a single sample in a study of multiple sclerosis patients with progressive multifocal leukoencephalopathy. Clones were read by immunoSEQ multiplex PCR, and TCRdb kept only the in-frame ones, dropping some. Of tens of thousands of clones listed, approximately 85% are singletons. Specimen: PBMCs, collected from a patient treated with natalizumab. The receptors stem from a woman aged 25 to 39 with progressive multifocal leukoencephalopathy. The CDR3 runs from the conserved cysteine through the conserved F or W. Each record gives: clone size, J gene, D gene, V gene, CDR3 protein, CDR3 DNA. The D gene is left open where the match is weak. Where a row states a size, it is once, few, many or the class of an expanded clone; other rows omit it.

>NA|TRBJ2-5|TRBD2|TRBV30
CAWSVDGWASGPSGSRARYF
TGTGCCTGGAGTGTAGATGGGTGGGCTAGCGGGCCCTCCGGGTCGAGAGCGCGGTACTTC
>NA|TRBJ2-7|TRBD1|TRBV6-5
CASSHGQGAYEQYF
TGTGCCAGCAGTCACGGACAGGGGGCCTACGAGCAGTACTTC
>NA|TRBJ2-7|NA|TRBV11-2
CASSPIRGYEQYF
TGTGCCAGCAGCCCTATACGGGGTTACGAGCAGTACTTC
>NA|TRBJ2-7|TRBD1|TRBV2
CASSTGQGLTYEQYF
TGTGCCAGCAGTACCGGACAGGGTTTGACCTACGAGCAGTACTTC
>NA|TRBJ1-2|TRBD1|TRBV4-1
CASSHGQEPFYGYTF
TGCGCCAGCAGCCATGGACAGGAGCCCTTCTATGGCTACACCTTC
>NA|TRBJ1-1|TRBD1|TRBV7-9
CASSFYRGDTEAFF
TGTGCCAGCAGCTTCTACAGGGGGGACACTGAAGCTTTCTTT
>NA|TRBJ2-7|NA|TRBV6-1
CASSKQGYEQYF
TGTGCCAGCAGCAAACAAGGGTACGAGCAGTACTTC
>NA|TRBJ2-2|NA|TRBV7-9
CASGPVGTGELFF
TGTGCCAGCGGCCCGGTCGGGACCGGGGAGCTGTTTTTT
>NA|TRBJ1-2|NA|TRBV11-2
CASSLGRGPGNLLF
TGTGCCAGCAGCTTAGGGCGCGGGCCGGGGAACTTGCTCTTC
>NA|TRBJ2-1|TRBD2|TRBV18
CASSPPLGLGNEQFF
TGTGCCAGCTCACCACCATTGGGACTAGGGAATGAGCAGTTCTTC
>NA|TRBJ1-4|TRBD1|TRBV19
CASSGQGAFLTNEKLFF
TGTGCCAGTAGCGGACAGGGGGCATTCTTAACTAATGAAAAACTGTTTTTT
>NA|TRBJ1-1|NA|TRBV11-1
CASSFPQEGTEAFF
TGTGCCAGCAGCTTTCCCCAGGAGGGGACTGAAGCTTTCTTT
>NA|TRBJ1-5|TRBD1|TRBV5-5
CASSPRDRTINQPQHF
TGTGCCAGCAGCCCGCGGGACAGGACAATCAATCAGCCCCAGCATTTT
>few|TRBJ1-2|TRBD1|TRBV10-3
CAIRGQGVLYGYTF
TGTGCCATCAGGGGACAGGGTGTCCTCTATGGCTACACCTTC
>NA|TRBJ2-1|NA|TRBV6-6
CASRREGTPYNEQFF
TGTGCCAGCAGACGCGAGGGGACGCCATACAATGAGCAGTTCTTC
>NA|TRBJ2-2|TRBD2|TRBV7-2
CASSTPGLAGDAGELFF
TGTGCCAGCAGCACCCCGGGACTAGCGGGAGACGCCGGGGAGCTGTTTTTT
>NA|TRBJ2-3|TRBD2|TRBV27
CASSSPGTSGESTDTQYF
TGTGCCAGCAGTTCTCCAGGGACTAGCGGAGAAAGCACAGATACGCAGTATTTT
>NA|TRBJ2-2|TRBD2|TRBV9
CASSLGLAGTGELFF
TGTGCCAGCAGCTTGGGACTAGCGGGCACCGGGGAGCTGTTTTTT
>once|TRBJ2-7|NA|TRBV11-3
CASSLSRLASEQYF
TGTGCCAGCAGCTTAAGTCGGCTAGCGAGCGAGCAGTACTTC
>NA|TRBJ2-7|NA|TRBV5-1
CASSLGTPDEQYF
TGCGCCAGCAGCTTAGGGACCCCGGACGAGCAGTACTTC
>NA|TRBJ1-4|NA|TRBV20-1
CSARWGDTALF
TGCAGTGCTAGATGGGGTGACACCGCTCTCTTT